The 20 T cell receptor beta chains in this list originate from one sample, sequenced in a study of blood T cell repertoires in COVID-19. The method was immunoSEQ multiplex PCR; TCRdb's version includes in-frame clones alone and lacks a portion of them. This sample has roughly 80,000 clones, with around 84% found just once. The source material was peripheral blood. These receptors originate from a man aged 50-60 years with acute or convalescent COVID-19.

Only one count was recorded for this clone. The J gene is TRBJ1-5, the V gene TRBV24-1; no clear D. This CDR3 spans 14 amino acids. The V and J ends lost 2 bases and 4 bases respectively, with 8 bases between them. Per germline, CDR1 KGHDR and CDR2 SFDVKD. CDR3 region: CATSDSHRNQPQHF. CDR3 nucleotides: TGTGCCACCAGTGATTCACACAGAAATCAGCCCCAGCATTTT.

The chain recombines TRBV9 with TRBJ2-1; 8 bases align to TRBD2. The ends lost 0 bases at V and 6 bases at J; junction bases unmatched: 8. Germline CDR1 SGDLS, CDR2 YYNGEE. The CDR3 extends over 16 amino acids. The CDR3 region has the DNA TGTGCCAGCAGCGTAGCTCCCAGCGGGAGAGGCAATGAGCAGTTCTTC. The encoded protein is CASSVAPSGRGNEQFF.

J is TRBJ2-1 and V is TRBV6-6; weak D call: TRBD1 (5 bases). Trimming cost V 5 bases and J 11 bases, with 13 bases left between them. Germline-derived CDR1 and CDR2 are MNHNY and SVGAGI (reference sequence). The CDR3 spans 12 residues. Here the CDR3 DNA reads TGTGCCAGCAGTCTCCAAGGGGCCAAGCAGTTCTTC. It yields the protein CASSLQGAKQFF.

This rearrangement joins TRBV7-2 to TRBJ2-1; a possible D gene is TRBD2 (6 bases). CDR1 and CDR2 (germline): SGHTA, FQGNSA. This CDR3 comprises 17 residues. V lost 2 bases to trimming and J lost 0 bases, with 14 bases between them. Here the CDR3 DNA reads TGTGCCAGCAGCTTATTACTTGCGGGAAGCTCCTACAATGAGCAGTTCTTC. Its translation: CASSLLLAGSSYNEQFF.

This clone was detected only a few times. The genes are TRBV4-2 and TRBJ1-5, with a possible D match to TRBD1 (5 bases). Germline values: CDR1 LGHNA, CDR2 YNFKEQ. The V end was cut by 1 base, the J end by 3 bases, with 10 bases between. CDR3 length: 15 residues. The CDR3 protein is CASSQVAGSNQPQHF. The CDR3 DNA sequence: TGTGCCAGCAGCCAAGTGGCAGGGTCCAATCAGCCCCAGCATTTT.

The gene calls are TRBV11-2 and TRBJ1-2, with a possible D match to TRBD1 (5 bases). V lost 1 base to trimming and J lost 5 bases, with 20 bases between them. There are 17 residues in the CDR3. Germline-derived CDR1 and CDR2 are SGHAT and FQNNGV. The CDR3 sequence is CASSLGGTTLDGYGYTF. The CDR3, as DNA: TGTGCCAGCAGCTTAGGGGGCACGACCTTAGATGGGTATGGCTACACCTTC.

The V call is TRBV27, the J call TRBJ2-5, with 8 bases matching TRBD2. Trimming removed 3 bases from V and 5 bases from J; junction bases left unmatched: 11. The CDR3 covers 16 residues. Germline V gene data show CDR1 as MNHEY and CDR2 as SMNVEV (reference sequence). The CDR3 region is CASSFGRGGPGETQYF. The CDR3 DNA is TGTGCCAGCAGTTTTGGCCGCGGGGGGCCGGGTGAGACCCAGTACTTC.

The chain uses TRBV10-2 and TRBJ2-7; 8 positions agree with TRBD2. The ends lost 10 bases at V and 0 bases at J; junction bases unmatched: 5. Germline V gives CDR1 WSHSY, CDR2 SAAADI. This CDR3 has 13 amino acids. The CDR3 spells CATSGTSSYEQYF. The CDR3 nucleotides are TGCGCCACCTCCGGGACTAGCTCCTACGAGCAGTACTTC.

The chain is built from TRBV2 and TRBJ1-2, with 7 nucleotides matching TRBD1. J lost 6 bases, V lost 6 bases, and 7 bases had no gene match. CDR1 and CDR2 from the germline V gene are SNHLY and FYNNEI. The CDR3 loop spans 13 amino acids. The CDR3 spells CASSVDRVDGYTF. The CDR3 DNA reads TGTGCCAGCAGCGTCGACAGGGTCGATGGCTACACCTTC. Combining the CDR3 with reference TRBV2 and TRBJ1-2 gives the whole variable domain EPEVTQTPSHQVTQMGQEVILRCVPISNHLYFYWYRQILGQKVEFLVSFYNNEISEKSEIFDDQFSVERPDGSNFTLKIRSTKLEDSAMYFCASSVDRVDGYTFGSGTRLTVV.

V usage is TRBV11-2 and J usage is TRBJ2-1; D not certain. CDR1 and CDR2 from the germline V gene are SGHAT and FQNNGV. The CDR3 consists of 15 residues. Deletions cut 4 bases from V and 5 bases from J, with 15 bases between. CDR3 protein: CASSSLRRTDNEQFF. The DNA for the CDR3 is TGTGCCAGCAGCTCCCTACGCCGCACTGACAATGAGCAGTTCTTC.

The rearrangement uses TRBV7-9 and TRBJ1-1, with D unresolved. Germline CDR1 is SEHNR and CDR2 is FQNEAQ (reference sequence). Trimming removed 5 bases at V and 1 base at J, with 11 bases between. The CDR3 is 14 amino acids. The CDR3 DNA sequence: TGTGCCAGCAGCCTCAGAGGGCAGAACACTGAAGCTTTCTTT. It translates to CASSLRGQNTEAFF.

For the CDR3, the DNA is TGTGCCAGCAGAGGGACAGGGGGCCCCGCAATGGCCCAGCATTTT. This codes for CASRGTGGPAMAQHF. The chain employs TRBV28 and TRBJ1-5; 12 bases align to TRBD1. The CDR3 has 15 residues. The ends lost 6 bases at V and 11 bases at J; junction bases unmatched: 11. CDR1 MDHEN and CDR2 SYDVKM come from the germline V gene.

This clone was detected only a few times. The chain combines TRBV30 with TRBJ1-6; D gene uncertain. There are 12 residues in the CDR3. The V gene's germline CDR1 is GTSNPN and CDR2 SVGIG (reference sequence). Trimming left V 2 bases short and J 13 bases short, with 12 bases between. The CDR3 here is CAWSRSLGPLHF. The CDR3 DNA reads TGTGCCTGGAGTCGTTCCCTCGGGCCCCTCCACTTT.

This clone was picked up one time. DNA for the CDR3: TGTGCCAGCAGCCCCCCGATCGGGGATACGCAGTATTTT. Its protein is CASSPPIGDTQYF. This chain links TRBV12-3 or TRBV12-4 with TRBJ2-3; D uncertain. The CDR3 runs 13 residues. Trimming stripped 6 bases from V and 6 bases from J, with 13 bases between.

The rearrangement joins TRBV28 to TRBJ1-5; no definite D call. This CDR3 is built from 12 residues. CDR1 MDHEN and CDR2 SYDVKM come from the germline V gene. V shed 3 bases and J shed 7 bases, with 7 bases lying between them. CDR3 residues: CASSLGRQPQHF. In DNA form, the CDR3 reads TGTGCCAGCAGTTTGGGGAGGCAGCCCCAGCATTTT.

V is TRBV4-1 and J is TRBJ2-7; a possible D gene is TRBD2 (6 bases). This CDR3 is 14 amino acids long. CDR1 is MGHRA, CDR2 YSYEKL, per germline. V lost 5 bases and J 4 bases, leaving 15 bases between the germline ends. The DNA of the CDR3 is TGCGCCAGCAGCGCTAGCCAGGGACTTTACGAGCAGTACTTC. It encodes CASSASQGLYEQYF.

In its sample, this clone was seen once. The chain employs TRBV24-1 and TRBJ1-5, with 10 bases lining up with TRBD1. J was trimmed by 2 bases and V by 9 bases; bases with no gene match: 6. Germline loops: CDR1 KGHDR, CDR2 SFDVKD. This CDR3 has 15 amino acids. For the CDR3, the DNA is TGTGCCACCGGGGACAGGGGTACAGGCAATCAGCCCCAGCATTTT. Encoded protein: CATGDRGTGNQPQHF.

There are a few counts of this clone. V usage is TRBV7-6 and J usage is TRBJ2-7; 8 bases match TRBD2. This CDR3 is 15 amino acids long. Germline-derived CDR1 and CDR2 are SGHVS and FNYEAQ. V shed 5 bases, J shed 2 bases, and the junction held 8 bases outside the gene matches. The chain's CDR3 is CASSQQAGAAYEQYF. CDR3 in DNA: TGTGCCAGCAGCCAGCAAGCGGGAGCTGCCTACGAGCAGTACTTC.

Written as DNA, the CDR3 is TGTGCCAGCAGTGAGGAGGTTCAGCCCCAGCATTTT. Translating it yields CASSEEVQPQHF. The chain combines TRBV2 with TRBJ1-5; D uncertain. CDR3 length: 12 amino acids. CDR1 is SNHLY and CDR2 is FYNNEI in the germline V gene. With 3 bases removed from V and 6 bases from J, the gap between germline ends came to 6 bases.

The chain carries TRBV7-9 and TRBJ2-2, with TRBD2 identical over 10 bases. Germline CDR1 reads SEHNR; CDR2 reads FQNEAQ (reference sequence). With V trimmed by 5 bases and J by 4 bases, 7 bases remained unmatched. The CDR3 has 16 residues. The CDR3 here is CASSRSSGSVTGELFF. Written as DNA, the CDR3 is TGTGCCAGCAGCCGATCTAGCGGGAGTGTCACCGGGGAGCTGTTTTTT.